This TCR beta chain comes out of a study of T-cell memory formation after mild COVID-19. In the study overall: TCR clusters showed largely donor specificity.

Findings of the study overall: Later expanders leaned CD4+, whereas day 15 to 85 contracting clones were balanced CD4/CD8. There was no confirmation that second-wave clones peaking on day 37 were SARS-CoV-2 specific.

Amplification by 5'RACE using constant-segment primers produced TCR alpha and TCR beta cDNA libraries that carried sample barcodes and UMIs. Each CDR3 protein gets one entry after TCRdb re-called the 5' RACE reads with MiXCR. The sample lists 100,000 to 130,000 distinct CDR3 sequences, roughly a sixth occurring once. The germline gives CDR1 LNHNV, CDR2 YYDKDF (reference sequence). CDR3 length equals 15 residues. V was clipped by 0 bases and J by 5 bases; unmatched bases: 5. A note on this clonotype: The antigen is not known.

The gene calls are TRBV15 and TRBJ2-3, with TRBD1 matching over 7 bases. Sequencing was carried out using PBMCs or a T cell subset sorted from them (not recorded which). This sequence was found in a man between 18 and 35 years old who had mild COVID-19 (a few samples of this study predate the infection). Cell type and time point are not known. CDR3 nucleotide sequence: TGTGCCACCAGCAGAGATAAGGGGGCCGGAGATACGCAGTATTTT. It translates to CATSRDKGAGDTQYF. Combining the CDR3 with reference TRBV15 and TRBJ2-3 gives the whole variable domain DAMVIQNPRYQVTQFGKPVTLSCSQTLNHNVMYWYQQKSSQAPKLLFHYYDKDFNNEADTPDNFQSRRPNTSFCFLDIRSPGLGDTAMYLCATSRDKGAGDTQYFGPGTRLTVL.